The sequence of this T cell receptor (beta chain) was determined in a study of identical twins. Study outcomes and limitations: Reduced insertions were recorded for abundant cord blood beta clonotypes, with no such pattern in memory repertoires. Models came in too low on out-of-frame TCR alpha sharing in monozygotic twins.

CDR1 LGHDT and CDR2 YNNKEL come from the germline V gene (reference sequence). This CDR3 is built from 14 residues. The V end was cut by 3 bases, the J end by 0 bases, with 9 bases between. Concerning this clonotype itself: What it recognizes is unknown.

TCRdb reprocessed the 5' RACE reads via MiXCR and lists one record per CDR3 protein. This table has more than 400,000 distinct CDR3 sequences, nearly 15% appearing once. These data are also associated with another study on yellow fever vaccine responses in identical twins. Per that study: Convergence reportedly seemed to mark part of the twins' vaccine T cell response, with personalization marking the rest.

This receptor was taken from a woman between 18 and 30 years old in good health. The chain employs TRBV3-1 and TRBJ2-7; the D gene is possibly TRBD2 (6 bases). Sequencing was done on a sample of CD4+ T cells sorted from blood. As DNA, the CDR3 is TGTGCCAGCAGCCAGGCCGGGAGCTCCTACGAGCAGTACTTC. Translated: CASSQAGSSYEQYF.